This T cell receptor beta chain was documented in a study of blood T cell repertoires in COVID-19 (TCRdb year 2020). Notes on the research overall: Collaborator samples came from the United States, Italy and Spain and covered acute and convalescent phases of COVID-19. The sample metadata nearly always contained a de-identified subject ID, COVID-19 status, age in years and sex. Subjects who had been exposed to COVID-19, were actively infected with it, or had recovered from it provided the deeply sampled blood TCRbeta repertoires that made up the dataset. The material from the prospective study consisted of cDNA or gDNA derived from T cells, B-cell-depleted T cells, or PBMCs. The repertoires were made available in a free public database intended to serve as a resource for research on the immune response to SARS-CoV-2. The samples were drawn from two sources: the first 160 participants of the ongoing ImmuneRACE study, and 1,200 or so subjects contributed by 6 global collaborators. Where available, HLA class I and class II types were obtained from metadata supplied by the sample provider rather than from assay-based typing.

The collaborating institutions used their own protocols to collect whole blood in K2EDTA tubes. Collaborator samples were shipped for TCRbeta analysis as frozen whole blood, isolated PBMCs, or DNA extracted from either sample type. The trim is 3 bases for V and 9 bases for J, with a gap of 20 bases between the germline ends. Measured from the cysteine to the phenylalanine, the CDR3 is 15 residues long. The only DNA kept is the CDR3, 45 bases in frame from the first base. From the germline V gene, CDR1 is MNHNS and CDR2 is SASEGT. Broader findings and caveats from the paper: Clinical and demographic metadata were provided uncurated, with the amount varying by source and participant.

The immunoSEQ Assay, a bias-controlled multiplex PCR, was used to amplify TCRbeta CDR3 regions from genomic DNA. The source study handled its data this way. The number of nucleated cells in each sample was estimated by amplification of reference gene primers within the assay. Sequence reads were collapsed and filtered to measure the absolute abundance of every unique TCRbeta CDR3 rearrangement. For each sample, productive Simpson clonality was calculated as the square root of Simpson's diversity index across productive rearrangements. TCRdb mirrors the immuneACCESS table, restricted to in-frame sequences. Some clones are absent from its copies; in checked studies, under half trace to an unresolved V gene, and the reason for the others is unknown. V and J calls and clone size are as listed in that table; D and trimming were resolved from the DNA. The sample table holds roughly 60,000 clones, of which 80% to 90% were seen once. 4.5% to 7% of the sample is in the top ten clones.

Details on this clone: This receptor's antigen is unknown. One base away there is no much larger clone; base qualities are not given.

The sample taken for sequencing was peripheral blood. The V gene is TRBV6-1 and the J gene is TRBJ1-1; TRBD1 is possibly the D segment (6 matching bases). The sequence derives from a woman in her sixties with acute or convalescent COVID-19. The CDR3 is CASSDRTLDSKKAFF. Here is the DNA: TGTGCCAGCAGTGATCGCACCCTGGACAGTAAGAAAGCTTTCTTT.